The 28 T cell receptor beta chains given below trace back to one sample, sequenced in a study of blood T cell repertoires in COVID-19. Sequencing used immunoSEQ multiplex PCR; TCRdb keeps in-frame clones, though not all of them. The profile shows fewer than 300,000 clones, about four fifths of them singletons. Sequenced material: PBMCs or T cells enriched from blood (not recorded which). The receptor set was obtained from a man aged 35 to 55 who had been exposed to COVID-19.

Only a few counts were recorded for this clone. The chain links TRBV24-1 to TRBJ1-2, with D hard to call. Germline-derived CDR1 and CDR2 are KGHDR and SFDVKD. V was shortened by 1 base and J by 6 bases, with 8 bases between the two germline ends. This CDR3 comprises 13 residues. The CDR3 protein is CATSDFGGNGYTF. In nucleotides, the CDR3 is TGTGCCACCAGTGATTTTGGCGGTAATGGCTACACCTTC.

The chain couples TRBV5-1 to TRBJ1-5, with no clear D. Trimming removed 0 bases from V and 6 bases from J, with 7 bases in between. Germline CDR1 SGHRS, CDR2 YFSETQ. The CDR3 sequence is 13 residues long. The CDR3 reads CASSLAGSQPQHF. DNA for the CDR3: TGCGCCAGCAGCTTGGCCGGGAGTCAGCCCCAGCATTTT.

The chain employs TRBV25-1 and TRBJ2-7; D not resolved. Between the trimmed V and J ends, which lost 5 bases and 2 bases, there was a span of 10 bases. Germline V gene data show CDR1 as MGHDK and CDR2 as SYGVNS. The CDR3 totals 13 residues. The CDR3 bases are TGTGCCAGCAGTAATACACCAACCTACGAGCAGTACTTC. It is translated as CASSNTPTYEQYF.

This clone came up once. This chain links TRBV2 with TRBJ2-3, with TRBD1 identical over 7 bases. CDR1 and CDR2 (germline): SNHLY, FYNNEI. CDR3 length equals 17 residues. Losses at the gene ends were 1 base for V and 5 bases for J; bases not matched to a gene: 12. CDR3 nucleotides: TGTGCCAGCAGTGAAGGTACAAGAGGGGGCGCTAGAGATACGCAGTATTTT. Encoded protein: CASSEGTRGGARDTQYF. Complete variable domain (other parts from reference TRBV2 and TRBJ2-3): EPEVTQTPSHQVTQMGQEVILRCVPISNHLYFYWYRQILGQKVEFLVSFYNNEISEKSEIFDDQFSVERPDGSNFTLKIRSTKLEDSAMYFCASSEGTRGGARDTQYFGPGTRLTVL.

On this clone itself: Additional DNA sequences in this sample encode the identical CDR3. The chain recombines TRBV19 with TRBJ1-4, with D unclear. The CDR3 spans 14 residues. Per the germline V gene, CDR1 is LNHDA and CDR2 is SQIVND (reference sequence). The V gene lost 6 bases and the J gene lost 0 bases, with 8 bases spanning the gap. CDR3 residues: CASRRTATNEKLFF. The DNA for the CDR3 is TGTGCCAGTAGACGGACTGCAACTAATGAAAAACTGTTTTTT. Looking up the rest from reference TRBV19 and TRBJ1-4 gives the full variable domain: DGGITQSPKYLFRKEGQNVTLSCEQNLNHDAMYWYRQDPGQGLRLIYYSQIVNDFQKGDIAEGYSVSREKKESFPLTVTSAQKNPTAFYLCASRRTATNEKLFFGSGTQLSVL.

The rearrangement links TRBV7-2 to TRBJ2-3, with 12 bases that match TRBD2. CDR1 and CDR2 (germline): SGHTA, FQGNSA. The CDR3 spans 14 residues. V lost 5 bases to trimming and J lost 7 bases; unmatched junction nucleotides: 4. In DNA form, the CDR3 reads TGTGCCAGCAGCCGGACTAGCGGGGAAAATACGCAGTATTTT. As protein: CASSRTSGENTQYF.

The chain is built from TRBV5-1 and TRBJ1-1, with 10 bases matching TRBD1. This CDR3 is 16 amino acids long. In germline, CDR1 is SGHRS, CDR2 YFSETQ. V was clipped by 0 bases and J by 10 bases; unmatched bases: 12. The CDR3 here is CASSLAGDRGGLVAFF. The CDR3 DNA is TGCGCCAGCAGCTTGGCGGGGGACAGGGGAGGTCTAGTAGCTTTCTTT.

The chain combines TRBV30 with TRBJ1-1, with 8 positions matching TRBD1. Germline lookup yields CDR1 GTSNPN and CDR2 SVGIG (reference sequence). The junction had 14 bases not matched to a gene; V was cut back by 2 bases and J by 12 bases. This CDR3 has 14 amino acids. The CDR3 DNA reads as TGTGCCTGGAGTCCACCCACGCTCAGACAGGGGACTTTCTTT. Amino acids: CAWSPPTLRQGTFF.

This sequence joins TRBV24-1 and TRBJ2-3; 8 bases agree with TRBD2. Trimming cost V 8 bases and J 4 bases; bases outside gene matches: 7. The CDR3 is made up of 14 amino acids. In germline, CDR1 is KGHDR, CDR2 SFDVKD. This chain's CDR3 is CATTGAGRADTQYF. CDR3 in DNA: TGTGCCACCACAGGCGCCGGGAGGGCAGATACGCAGTATTTT.

J is TRBJ2-5 and V is TRBV30, with 7 bases that match TRBD2. The CDR3 is 13 amino acids. CDR1 and CDR2 from the germline V gene are GTSNPN and SVGIG (reference sequence). For the CDR3, the DNA is TGTGCGCGGAGTGGGGGGGATCAAAAGACCCAGTACTTC. This codes for CARSGGDQKTQYF.

The CDR3 DNA sequence: TGTGCCAGCAGCTTCCACCTCGGACAGACCGAAAGCTCCTACAATGAGCAGTTCTTC. Translated: CASSFHLGQTESSYNEQFF. The chain joins TRBV7-3 to TRBJ2-1; a weak D match, TRBD1 (6 bases). Germline V lookup: CDR1 SGHTA, CDR2 FQGTGA. The CDR3 has 19 amino acids. V lost 3 bases and J lost 0, with 21 bases in between. The full variable domain, completed using reference TRBV7-3 and TRBJ2-1, is GAGVSQTPSNKVTEKGKYVELRCDPISGHTALYWYRQSLGQGPEFLIYFQGTGAADDSGLPNDRFFAVRPEGSVSTLKIQRTERGDSAVYLCASSFHLGQTESSYNEQFFGPGTRLTVL.

The CDR3 DNA reads TGTGCCAGTAGTGGCCGACAGGGGGCCACCAATCAGCCCCAGCATTTT. Translated: CASSGRQGATNQPQHF. This chain uses TRBV19 with TRBJ1-5; 10 positions agree with TRBD1. Germline lookup yields CDR1 LNHDA and CDR2 SQIVND (reference sequence). Trimming removed 5 bases from V and 3 bases from J; junction bases left unmatched: 7. This CDR3 has 16 residues.

The genes are TRBV5-1 and TRBJ2-7, with TRBD2 as a possible D gene (6 bases). Trimming took 2 bases from V and 3 from J, leaving 15 bases between them. The length of the CDR3 is 15 residues. CDR1 is SGHRS, CDR2 YFSETQ, per germline. The CDR3 loop reads CASSLGRERYYEQYF. The CDR3 DNA reads as TGCGCCAGCAGCTTAGGACGGGAGAGGTACTACGAGCAGTACTTC.

This clone was seen many times. The V gene is TRBV11-2, the J gene TRBJ2-1; no firm D call. Germline CDR1 is SGHAT and CDR2 is FQNNGV. V lost 1 base and J lost 0, with 16 bases in between. The CDR3 is 18 amino acids. The CDR3 loop reads CASSLGAKTVSSYNEQFF. The CDR3, as DNA: TGTGCCAGCAGCTTAGGGGCCAAAACCGTTAGCTCCTACAATGAGCAGTTCTTC.

The V gene is TRBV2, the J gene TRBJ2-1; the D gene is possibly TRBD2 (6 bases). Trimming removed 5 bases from V and 3 bases from J, with 11 bases in between. This CDR3 has 14 amino acids. The germline CDR1 and CDR2 sequences are SNHLY and FYNNEI. The CDR3 DNA follows: TGTGCCAGCAGTTACCAGGGACTCTACAATGAGCAGTTCTTC. Translated, it gives CASSYQGLYNEQFF.

The rearrangement links TRBV5-1 to TRBJ2-3, with 10 bases aligning to TRBD2. J gave up 10 bases and V 2 bases, and 4 bases lay outside the gene matches. Germline V gene lookup returns CDR1 SGHRS and CDR2 YFSETQ. The CDR3 extends over 13 amino acids. The CDR3 protein is CASSFPGTSAQYF. The CDR3 nucleotides read TGCGCCAGCAGCTTCCCCGGGACTAGCGCGCAGTATTTT.

This clone was observed once. The chain is built from TRBV5-5 and TRBJ1-2; TRBD1 matches at 9 bases. From germline, CDR1 is SGHKS and CDR2 YYEKEE (reference sequence). With V trimmed by 4 bases and J by 5 bases, 6 bases remained unmatched. The CDR3 contains 14 residues. The CDR3 DNA is TGTGCCAGCAGCCCCGCGGGACAGGGATATGGCTACACCTTC. Its translation: CASSPAGQGYGYTF.

This clone was seen just once. The chain couples TRBV10-1 to TRBJ2-5; tentative D call: TRBD2 (7 bases). This CDR3 spans 15 amino acids. The V and J ends lost 4 bases and 4 bases respectively, with 16 bases between them. Germline CDR1 is WNHNN and CDR2 is SYGVQD (reference sequence). This chain's CDR3 is CASSGNDGGRETQYF. The CDR3 bases are TGCGCCAGCAGTGGGAACGACGGGGGGCGAGAGACCCAGTACTTC.

This clone has a handful of counts. Other nucleotide sequences in the sample specify the same CDR3. J is TRBJ1-1 and V is TRBV12-3 or TRBV12-4; no clear D. V was clipped by 6 bases and J by 1 base, with 3 bases between them. The CDR3 has 11 residues. The CDR3 protein is CASSRNTEAFF. Here the CDR3 DNA reads TGTGCCAGCAGCCGGAACACTGAAGCTTTCTTT.

The chain has TRBV5-8 and TRBJ1-4; D possibly corresponds to TRBD1 (5 bases). The CDR3 length is 16 residues. Deletions cut 4 bases from V and 0 bases from J, with 13 bases between. Germline V gene sequence: CDR1 SGHTS, CDR2 YDEGEE. This chain's CDR3 is CASSPGRGSTNEKLFF. CDR3 nucleotides: TGTGCCAGCAGCCCCGGACGGGGGTCAACTAATGAAAAACTGTTTTTT.

The CDR3 here is CASGLTDEQFF. CDR3 bases: TGTGCTAGTGGTTTGACGGATGAGCAGTTCTTC. The V gene is TRBV12-5, the J gene TRBJ2-1; D uncertain. CDR1 LGHNT and CDR2 FRNRAP come from the germline V gene. Trimming shortened V by 2 bases and J by 8 bases, and 4 bases separated the two germline ends. The CDR3 runs to 11 residues.

The rearrangement links TRBV7-9 to TRBJ1-1; D is ambiguous. Per the germline V gene, CDR1 is SEHNR and CDR2 is FQNEAQ (reference sequence). There are 13 residues in the CDR3. V dropped 1 base and J dropped 1 base, with 4 bases sitting between them. As DNA, the CDR3 is TGTGCCAGCAGCTTAGGGGCGAACACTGAAGCTTTCTTT. Translation gives CASSLGANTEAFF.

The rearrangement joins TRBV5-5 to TRBJ2-1; no reliable D call. Germline loops: CDR1 SGHKS, CDR2 YYEKEE (reference sequence). Trimming removed 0 bases from V and 10 bases from J, with 11 bases in between. CDR3 length: 13 amino acids. In nucleotides, the CDR3 is TGTGCCAGCAGCTTGGCCGCTGGTCAGGAGCAGTTCTTC. Encoded protein: CASSLAAGQEQFF.

This clone was observed a handful of times. The CDR3 loop is CATRPRGRETQYF. The DNA for the CDR3 is TGTGCCACCAGGCCCAGGGGGCGTGAGACCCAGTACTTC. V usage is TRBV27 and J usage is TRBJ2-5, with TRBD1 identical over 8 bases. The V gene end was trimmed by 10 bases and the J gene end by 5 bases; junction bases not matched to a gene: 9. CDR3 size: 13 residues. Germline CDR1 MNHEY, CDR2 SMNVEV (reference sequence).

This clone has a handful of counts. The chain employs TRBV7-3 and TRBJ2-1; 11 bases agree with TRBD2. J was trimmed by 8 bases and V by 4 bases; bases with no gene match: 10. In germline, CDR1 is SGHTA, CDR2 FQGTGA. The CDR3 is made up of 16 amino acids. The CDR3 DNA sequence: TGTGCCAGCAGCTCCCGAGTAGCGGGAGGGATTGATGAGCAGTTCTTC. Translated, it gives CASSSRVAGGIDEQFF.

CDR3 amino acids: CASSLRIRGYEQYF. In nucleotides, the CDR3 is TGTGCCAGCAGTTTACGCATCAGGGGCTACGAGCAGTACTTC. The chain uses TRBV27 and TRBJ2-7; perhaps TRBD1 as D (6 bases). From germline, CDR1 is MNHEY and CDR2 SMNVEV (reference sequence). Trimming took off 2 bases at V and 3 bases at J, with 11 bases between the two ends. This CDR3 is 14 amino acids long.

This chain uses TRBV24-1 with TRBJ2-5, with TRBD1 identical over 8 bases. The trim removed 3 bases at V and 8 bases at J, leaving 13 bases unmatched. The germline V gene has CDR1 KGHDR and CDR2 SFDVKD. The CDR3 has 16 residues. DNA of the CDR3: TGTGCCACCAGTGATGGTGGTCGGACAGGGCCAGGAACCCAGTACTTC. The encoded protein is CATSDGGRTGPGTQYF.

The chain employs TRBV18 and TRBJ2-4; TRBD1 aligns across 10 bases. V shed 6 bases, J shed 5 bases, and the junction held 1 base outside the gene matches. The CDR3 spans 13 residues. Germline CDR1 reads KGHSH; CDR2 reads LQKENI. CDR3 loop: CASSGTGENIQYF. The CDR3 region has the DNA TGTGCCAGCTCCGGGACAGGGGAAAACATTCAGTACTTC.